Below, 32 T cell receptor beta chains from the same sample are listed, as sequenced in a study of persistence of HIV-infected CD4 T cells. This was the immunoSEQ version 4 assay in survey mode. Libraries were prepared by immunoSEQ multiplex PCR; TCRdb keeps only in-frame clonotypes and omits some of them. The profile shows about 30,000 clones, around 82% of them singletons. These receptors' targets are unknown. The stimulus was lysate of CMV-infected fibroblasts, approximately 9.7 ug/mL. Memory cells lacking CD40L and CD69 with high CD45RO were sorted. Sequences were derived from CD4+ T cells sorted from PBMCs after 18-hour stimulation, sampled from a patient who received antiretroviral therapy. The receptors come from an adult man with HIV who was CMV-seropositive.

The rearrangement joins TRBV3-1 (or the pseudogene TRBV3-2) to TRBJ1-5; perhaps TRBD1 as D (5 bases). The ends were cut back, 4 bases at V and 5 bases at J, with 15 bases in the middle. Germline V gives CDR1 LGHDT, CDR2 YNNKEL (reference sequence). The CDR3 sequence is 15 residues long. The CDR3: CASSPGGGSYQPQHF. CDR3 DNA sequence: TGTGCCAGCAGCCCCGGCGGGGGATCGTATCAGCCCCAGCATTTT.

DNA of the CDR3: TGTGCCTGGAGAGTAGTAGGGGTTAATTCACCCCTCCACTTT. Amino acids: CAWRVVGVNSPLHF. The rearrangement joins TRBV30 to TRBJ1-6, with TRBD1 as a possible D gene (5 bases). Germline V gene data show CDR1 as GTSNPN and CDR2 as SVGIG (reference sequence). CDR3 length equals 14 residues. V was pared by 3 bases and J by 6 bases, with 12 bases between.

J is TRBJ2-5 and V is TRBV3-1 (or the pseudogene TRBV3-2); 10 bases agree with TRBD2. The CDR3 sequence is 15 residues long. The germline V gene has CDR1 LGHDT and CDR2 YNNKEL (reference sequence). The J segment lost 5 bases and the V segment lost 4 bases, leaving 7 bases of the junction unmatched. The CDR3 spells CASSPSGGAWETQYF. The CDR3 DNA is TGTGCCAGCAGCCCGAGCGGGGGGGCGTGGGAGACCCAGTACTTC.

The CDR3 DNA reads TGTGCCAGCAGCTTGTGGATTAACACCGGGGAGCTGTTTTTT. Translating gives CASSLWINTGELFF. V is TRBV5-5 and J is TRBJ2-2, with D hard to call. Trimming left V 1 base short and J 2 bases short, with 6 bases between. The CDR3 consists of 14 residues. CDR1 and CDR2 from the germline V gene are SGHKS and YYEKEE (reference sequence).

CDR3 DNA: TGTGCCAGCAGTTACGGGGTTGGAAAAGCTTTCTTT. Protein sequence: CASSYGVGKAFF. This chain joins TRBV6-5 and TRBJ1-1; D gene unclear. The CDR3 has 12 amino acids. Germline V gene sequence: CDR1 MNHEY, CDR2 SVGAGI. The V end was cut by 2 bases, the J end by 9 bases, with 10 bases between.

This clone was recorded a few times. The chain links TRBV7-9 to TRBJ2-6; D is possibly TRBD1 (6 bases). CDR1 is SEHNR and CDR2 is FQNEAQ in the germline V gene (reference sequence). V shed 5 bases and J shed 3 bases, with 11 bases lying between them. The CDR3 runs to 15 residues. CDR3 bases: TGTGCCAGCAGCAAGGACAGTGGTGGGGCCAACGTCCTGACTTTC. Protein product: CASSKDSGGANVLTF.

The rearrangement uses TRBV2 and TRBJ2-1; 10 bases are a match to TRBD2. In germline, CDR1 is SNHLY, CDR2 FYNNEI. The length of the CDR3 is 15 residues. Trimming took 6 bases from V and 1 from J; bases not matched to a gene: 3. The CDR3 loop reads CASRETSGSYNEQFF. Here the CDR3 DNA reads TGTGCCAGCAGGGAGACTAGCGGGTCCTACAATGAGCAGTTCTTC. Variable domain in full (rest from reference TRBV2 and TRBJ2-1): EPEVTQTPSHQVTQMGQEVILRCVPISNHLYFYWYRQILGQKVEFLVSFYNNEISEKSEIFDDQFSVERPDGSNFTLKIRSTKLEDSAMYFCASRETSGSYNEQFFGPGTRLTVL.

The chain combines TRBV23-1 with TRBJ2-7, with no clear D. TRBV23-1 has ORF status, its function being uncertain. Deletions cut 0 bases from V and 2 bases from J, with 11 bases between. The CDR3 runs to 15 residues. Here the CDR3 DNA reads TGCGCCAGCAGTCAATCGAGGACCGCAGCCTACGAGCAGTACTTC. Translating it yields CASSQSRTAAYEQYF.

This clone was recorded a few times. The genes are TRBV18 and TRBJ1-6, with unresolved D. V lost 1 base and J lost 8, with 9 bases in between. Germline lookup yields CDR1 KGHSH and CDR2 LQKENI. This CDR3 spans 14 amino acids. The CDR3 here is CASSPQTADSPLHF. The CDR3 DNA reads as TGTGCCAGCTCACCACAAACCGCGGATTCACCCCTCCACTTT.

V and J are TRBV27 and TRBJ2-2; 8 nucleotides line up with TRBD1. Germline V CDR1 and CDR2: MNHEY, SMNVEV (reference sequence). This CDR3 contains 15 residues. V lost 5 bases and J lost 3; bases outside the gene matches: 5. The CDR3 here is CASSLGQGYTGELFF. The DNA for the CDR3 is TGTGCCAGCAGTCTAGGACAGGGCTACACCGGGGAGCTGTTTTTT.

The chain carries TRBV7-6 and TRBJ2-5, with 8 bases identical to TRBD2. Per the germline V gene, CDR1 is SGHVS and CDR2 is FNYEAQ. V dropped 4 bases and J dropped 0; count of bases not matched to a gene: 10. The length of the CDR3 is 17 residues. The CDR3 coding sequence is TGTGCCAGCAGCTCTCCGGGACTAGGAGCGTACCAAGAGACCCAGTACTTC. Translation: CASSSPGLGAYQETQYF.

The gene calls are TRBV9 and TRBJ2-3; 9 nucleotides match TRBD2. The V gene's germline CDR1 is SGDLS and CDR2 YYNGEE. This CDR3 contains 15 residues. Trimming cost V 3 bases and J 3 bases; bases outside gene matches: 5. CDR3 protein: CASSAGLAGTDTQYF. Here the CDR3 DNA reads TGTGCCAGCAGCGCGGGACTAGCAGGAACAGATACGCAGTATTTT.

The chain joins TRBV6-2 or TRBV6-3 to TRBJ2-7; 9 positions agree with TRBD1. The CDR3 runs to 16 residues. V gave up 2 bases and J gave up 3 bases; unmatched junction bases: 8. Germline V lookup: CDR1 MNHEY, CDR2 SVGEGT. CDR3 protein: CASSYQWTGDLYEQYF. CDR3 sequence (DNA): TGTGCCAGCAGTTACCAGTGGACAGGGGACCTCTACGAGCAGTACTTC.

The chain is built from TRBV5-6 and TRBJ1-1; no reliable D call. The V gene's germline CDR1 is SGHDT and CDR2 YYEEEE. With 1 base removed from V and 5 bases from J, the gap between germline ends came to 9 bases. CDR3 length equals 13 residues. Here the CDR3 DNA reads TGTGCCAGCAGCTTGTCAGCTGGGACTGAAGCTTTCTTT. Encoded protein: CASSLSAGTEAFF.

This chain uses TRBV6-6 with TRBJ2-2; D possibly uses TRBD1 or TRBD2 (7 bases each). The V end lost 5 bases, the J end lost 4 bases, and 17 bases lay between the germline ends. The V gene's germline CDR1 is MNHNY and CDR2 SVGAGI (reference sequence). The CDR3 is made up of 16 amino acids. The CDR3 DNA is TGTGCCAGCAGTCGCCCGACAGGGAGGGGCACCGGGGAGCTGTTTTTT. Residues: CASSRPTGRGTGELFF.

This clone has only one observation. J is TRBJ2-2 and V is TRBV27, with no clear D. Trimming shortened V by 4 bases and J by 2 bases, and 17 bases separated the two germline ends. Germline V lookup: CDR1 MNHEY, CDR2 SMNVEV (reference sequence). This CDR3 has 17 amino acids. In DNA, the CDR3 is TGTGCCAGCAGTTCGGCACGAATGGACGAAAACACCGGGGAGCTGTTTTTT. Protein sequence: CASSSARMDENTGELFF.

The J gene is TRBJ2-5, the V gene TRBV12-3 or TRBV12-4; TRBD2 might be the D (5 bases). Between the trimmed V and J ends, which lost 5 bases and 2 bases, there was a span of 9 bases. This CDR3 has 13 residues. CDR3 in amino acids: CASSGERQETQYF. The CDR3 bases are TGTGCCAGCAGTGGGGAGCGGCAAGAGACCCAGTACTTC.

The table lists this clone with a few counts. This chain uses TRBV7-2 with TRBJ2-5; no definite D call. The CDR3 has 13 amino acids. V was cut by 4 bases and J by 4 bases, with 10 bases left in between. The germline V gene encodes CDR1 SGHTA and CDR2 FQGNSA. The CDR3 sequence: CASSWGRGETQYF. Here the CDR3 DNA reads TGTGCCAGCAGCTGGGGAAGAGGAGAGACCCAGTACTTC.

V and J are TRBV19 and TRBJ2-4, with D perhaps given as TRBD1 or TRBD2 (5 bases each). This CDR3 is 18 amino acids long. Trimming removed 3 bases at V and 1 base at J, with 19 bases between. The germline CDR1 and CDR2 sequences are LNHDA and SQIVND (reference sequence). The CDR3 loop is CASSMWGNVWEAKNIQYF. The CDR3 coding sequence is TGTGCCAGTAGTATGTGGGGGAATGTTTGGGAGGCCAAAAACATTCAGTACTTC.

In its sample, this clone was seen a few times. This chain joins TRBV7-9 and TRBJ2-3; tentative D call: TRBD2 (5 bases). CDR3 size: 14 residues. V gave up 8 bases and J gave up 4 bases, with 16 bases separating them. The germline V gene encodes CDR1 SEHNR and CDR2 FQNEAQ (reference sequence). The CDR3 here is CASAPGIPPDTQYF. The CDR3 DNA reads TGTGCCAGCGCCCCCGGGATCCCGCCAGATACGCAGTATTTT. Based on the CDR3 plus reference TRBV7-9 and TRBJ2-3, the full variable domain is DTGVSQNPRHKITKRGQNVTFRCDPISEHNRLYWYRQTLGQGPEFLTYFQNEAQLEKSRLLSDRFSAERPKGSFSTLEIQRTEQGDSAMYLCASAPGIPPDTQYFGPGTRLTVL.

The chain employs TRBV28 and TRBJ1-2, with D possibly being TRBD1 (5 bases). CDR3 length: 14 residues. The germline gives CDR1 MDHEN, CDR2 SYDVKM. V lost 6 bases and J lost 3, with 14 bases in between. Here the CDR3 DNA reads TGTGCCAGCAGAACCCTCGAGGGACACTATGGCTACACCTTC. It codes for CASRTLEGHYGYTF.

The genes are TRBV4-2 and TRBJ1-4; TRBD1 matches 8 bases. Germline V lookup: CDR1 LGHNA, CDR2 YNFKEQ. V shed 1 base and J 2 bases; nucleotides not matched to a gene: 6. This CDR3 comprises 17 residues. This chain's CDR3 is CASSQGSRGLTNEKLFF. The CDR3, as DNA: TGTGCCAGCAGCCAAGGCTCCAGGGGGCTGACTAATGAAAAACTGTTTTTT.

The V gene is TRBV27, the J gene TRBJ1-2; D is unclear. This CDR3 has 15 amino acids. Between the trimmed V and J ends, which lost 6 bases and 4 bases, there was a span of 18 bases. Germline assignment: CDR1 MNHEY and CDR2 SMNVEV (reference sequence). The CDR3 coding sequence is TGTGCCAGCAGCTCCTTCTTGGACGGAATCTATGGCTACACCTTC. Protein product: CASSSFLDGIYGYTF.

This sequence joins TRBV28 and TRBJ1-3; 9 bases are a match to TRBD1. V lost 6 bases to trimming and J lost 8 bases; unmatched junction nucleotides: 11. This CDR3 has 15 residues. Germline-derived CDR1 and CDR2 are MDHEN and SYDVKM. The DNA for the CDR3 is TGTGCCAGCAGCATATCCGGGACAGGGTTATACACCATATATTTT. It encodes CASSISGTGLYTIYF.

The rearrangement uses TRBV4-2 and TRBJ2-2; 10 bases map to TRBD2. V dropped 0 bases and J dropped 6; count of bases not matched to a gene: 4. Germline V gene sequence: CDR1 LGHNA, CDR2 YNFKEQ. This CDR3 spans 16 amino acids. CDR3 nucleotide sequence: TGTGCCAGCAGCCAAGAAGACGGACTAGCGGCCGGGGAGCTGTTTTTT. Residues: CASSQEDGLAAGELFF.

J is TRBJ1-1 and V is TRBV5-4; D remains unclear. Germline values: CDR1 SGHNT, CDR2 YYREEE (reference sequence). V shed 1 base and J shed 0 bases, with 10 bases lying between them. This CDR3 is 15 amino acids long. The CDR3 nucleotides are TGTGCCAGCAGCTTGAGATCGCTCCTGAACACTGAAGCTTTCTTT. Its protein is CASSLRSLLNTEAFF.

This sequence joins TRBV29-1 and TRBJ1-3; D unclear. CDR3 size: 17 residues. V was trimmed by 7 bases and J by 3 bases, leaving 25 bases between them. Germline CDR1 is SQVTM and CDR2 is ANQGSEA. The CDR3: CSASAPSSRQYGNTIYF. The CDR3, as DNA: TGCAGCGCCTCTGCCCCCTCTAGCAGGCAATATGGAAACACCATATATTTT.

The chain uses TRBV19 and TRBJ1-2; the D gene is possibly TRBD1 (5 bases). Germline-derived CDR1 and CDR2 are LNHDA and SQIVND (reference sequence). Trimming removed 7 bases at V and 3 bases at J, with 12 bases between. The CDR3 is made up of 13 amino acids. CDR3 amino acids: CASKEGFDYGYTF. The CDR3 bases are TGTGCCAGTAAGGAGGGGTTTGACTATGGCTACACCTTC.

The V call is TRBV18, the J call TRBJ2-5; D is ambiguous. The CDR3 spans 12 residues. Germline-derived CDR1 and CDR2 are KGHSH and LQKENI. Trimming took off 3 bases at V and 3 bases at J, with 5 bases between the two ends. For the CDR3, the DNA is TGTGCCAGCTCACCTATCAAAGAGACCCAGTACTTC. Translated, it gives CASSPIKETQYF. Complete variable domain (other parts from reference TRBV18 and TRBJ2-5): NAGVMQNPRHLVRRRGQEARLRCSPMKGHSHVYWYRQLPEEGLKFMVYLQKENIIDESGMPKERFSAEFPKEGPSILRIQQVVRGDSAAYFCASSPIKETQYFGPGTRLLVL.

This CDR3 is CATQAGGNEKLFF. The DNA for the CDR3 is TGTGCCACGCAGGCCGGGGGAAATGAAAAACTGTTTTTT. The rearrangement uses TRBV10-3 and TRBJ1-4, with D possibly being TRBD1 (5 bases). The germline V and J ends were trimmed by 10 bases and 5 bases, with 14 bases remaining between them. Looked up from germline, CDR1 is ENHRY and CDR2 is SYGVKD. The CDR3 runs 13 residues.

The chain has TRBV5-1 and TRBJ2-7; possible D gene TRBD1, 6 bases. V was clipped by 4 bases and J by 1 base, with 12 bases between them. The CDR3 is made up of 14 amino acids. Per the germline V gene, CDR1 is SGHRS and CDR2 is YFSETQ. DNA of the CDR3: TGCGCCAGCAGCCCCCTGGGACATTCCTACGAGCAGTACTTC. Encoded protein: CASSPLGHSYEQYF.

The rearrangement uses TRBV10-3 and TRBJ1-6; the D is unclear. The V and J ends lost 10 bases and 0 bases respectively, with 13 bases between them. Germline CDR1 is ENHRY and CDR2 is SYGVKD. The CDR3 is 15 residues long. The CDR3 region has the DNA TGTGCCACTCGGACGGAGGGCTCCTATAATTCACCCCTCCACTTT. Translating it yields CATRTEGSYNSPLHF.